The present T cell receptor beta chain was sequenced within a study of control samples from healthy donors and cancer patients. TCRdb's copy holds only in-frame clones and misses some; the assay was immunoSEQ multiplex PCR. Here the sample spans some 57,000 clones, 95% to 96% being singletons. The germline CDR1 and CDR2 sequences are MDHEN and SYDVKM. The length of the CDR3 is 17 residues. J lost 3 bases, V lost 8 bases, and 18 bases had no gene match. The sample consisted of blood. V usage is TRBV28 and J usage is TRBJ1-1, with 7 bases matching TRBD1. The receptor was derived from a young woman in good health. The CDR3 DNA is TGTGCCAGCCGGCGCCACAAGGGGGCGCGGGGAGACACTGAAGCTTTCTTT. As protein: CASRRHKGARGDTEAFF.